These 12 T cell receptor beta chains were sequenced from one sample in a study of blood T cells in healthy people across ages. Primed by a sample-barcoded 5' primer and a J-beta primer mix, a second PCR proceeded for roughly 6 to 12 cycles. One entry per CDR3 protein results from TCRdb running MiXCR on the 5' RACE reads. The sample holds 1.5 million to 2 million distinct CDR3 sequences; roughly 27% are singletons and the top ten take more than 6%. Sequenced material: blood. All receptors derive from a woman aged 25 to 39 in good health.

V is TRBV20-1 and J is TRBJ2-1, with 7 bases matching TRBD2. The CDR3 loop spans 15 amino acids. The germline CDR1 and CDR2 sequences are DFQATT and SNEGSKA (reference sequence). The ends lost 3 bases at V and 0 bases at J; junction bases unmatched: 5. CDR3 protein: CSASELASSYNEQFF. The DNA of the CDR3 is TGCAGTGCTAGTGAACTAGCGAGCTCCTACAATGAGCAGTTCTTC.

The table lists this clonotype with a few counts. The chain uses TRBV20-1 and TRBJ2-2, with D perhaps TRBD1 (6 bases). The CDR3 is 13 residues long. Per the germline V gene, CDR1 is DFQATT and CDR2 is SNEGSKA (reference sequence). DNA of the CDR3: TGCAGCGCGGACAGTACAATTACCGGGGAGCTGTTTTTT. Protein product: CSADSTITGELFF.

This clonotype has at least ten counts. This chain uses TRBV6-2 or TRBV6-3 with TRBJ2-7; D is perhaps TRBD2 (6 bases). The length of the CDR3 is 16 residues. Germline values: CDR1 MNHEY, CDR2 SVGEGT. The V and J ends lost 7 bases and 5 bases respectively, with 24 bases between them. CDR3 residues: CASISSLAPRGNEQYF. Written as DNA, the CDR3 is TGTGCCAGCATATCTTCGCTAGCGCCCAGAGGGAACGAGCAGTACTTC.

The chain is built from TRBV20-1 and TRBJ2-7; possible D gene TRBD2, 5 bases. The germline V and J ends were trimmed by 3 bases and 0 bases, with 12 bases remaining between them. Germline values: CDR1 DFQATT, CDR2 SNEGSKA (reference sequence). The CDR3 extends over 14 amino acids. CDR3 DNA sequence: TGCAGTGCTAGCTGGCGGACTGCCTCCTACGAGCAGTACTTC. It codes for CSASWRTASYEQYF.

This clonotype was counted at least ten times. Written as DNA, the CDR3 is TGTGCCACCGGGACTAGCGGGAGAGGTCCCTACGAGCAGTACTTC. Amino acid sequence: CATGTSGRGPYEQYF. This sequence joins TRBV6-5 and TRBJ2-7; TRBD2 matches at 14 bases. Unmatched junction bases numbered 7, after V lost 10 bases and J lost 2 bases. The CDR3 totals 15 residues. CDR1 is MNHEY, CDR2 SVGAGI, per germline.

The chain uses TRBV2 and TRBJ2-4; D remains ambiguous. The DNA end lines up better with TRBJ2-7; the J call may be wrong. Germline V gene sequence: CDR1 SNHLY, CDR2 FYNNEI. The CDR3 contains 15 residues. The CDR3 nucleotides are TGTGCCAGCATTATGGACGGGTTCTCTGAGGTCGAGCAGTACTTC. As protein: CASIMDGFSEVEQYF.

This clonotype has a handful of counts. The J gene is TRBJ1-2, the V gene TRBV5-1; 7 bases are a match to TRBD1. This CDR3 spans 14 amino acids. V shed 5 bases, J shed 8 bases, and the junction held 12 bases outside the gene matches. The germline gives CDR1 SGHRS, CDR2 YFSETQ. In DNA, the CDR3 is TGCGCCAGCAGAACATCACAGGGGCGGTTCGGCTACACCTTC. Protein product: CASRTSQGRFGYTF.

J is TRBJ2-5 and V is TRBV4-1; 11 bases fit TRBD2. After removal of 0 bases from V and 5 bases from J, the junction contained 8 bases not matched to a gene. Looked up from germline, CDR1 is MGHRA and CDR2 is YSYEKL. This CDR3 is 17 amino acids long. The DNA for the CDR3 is TGCGCCAGCAGCCAAGATCCCCTAGCGGGGGGCCGGGAGACCCAGTACTTC. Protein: CASSQDPLAGGRETQYF.

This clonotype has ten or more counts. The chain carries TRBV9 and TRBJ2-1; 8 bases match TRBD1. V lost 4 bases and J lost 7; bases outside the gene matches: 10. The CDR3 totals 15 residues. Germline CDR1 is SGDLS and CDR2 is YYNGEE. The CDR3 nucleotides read TGTGCCAGCAGCTTTCAAGGACAGGGAGTAAATGAGCAGTTCTTC. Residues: CASSFQGQGVNEQFF.

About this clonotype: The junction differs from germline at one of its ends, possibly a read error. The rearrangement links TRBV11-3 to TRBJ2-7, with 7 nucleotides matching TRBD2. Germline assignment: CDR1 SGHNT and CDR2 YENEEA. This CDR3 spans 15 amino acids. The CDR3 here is CAGSLDSSGSYEQYF. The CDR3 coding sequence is TGTGCCGGCAGCTTAGATAGTAGCGGGTCCTACGAGCAGTACTTC.

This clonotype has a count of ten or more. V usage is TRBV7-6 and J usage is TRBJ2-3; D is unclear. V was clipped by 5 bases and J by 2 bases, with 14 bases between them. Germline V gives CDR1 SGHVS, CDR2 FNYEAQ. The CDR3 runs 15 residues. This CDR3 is CASSPGLVVTDTQYF. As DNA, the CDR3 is TGTGCCAGCAGCCCTGGCCTAGTAGTCACAGATACGCAGTATTTT.

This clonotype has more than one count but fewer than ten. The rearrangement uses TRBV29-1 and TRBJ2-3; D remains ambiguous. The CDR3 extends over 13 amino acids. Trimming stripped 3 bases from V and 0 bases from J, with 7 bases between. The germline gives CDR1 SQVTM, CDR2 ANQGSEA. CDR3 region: CSVEAASTDTQYF. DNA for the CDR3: TGCAGCGTTGAGGCAGCTAGCACAGATACGCAGTATTTT.